This TCR beta chain was obtained from a study of cytomegalovirus exposure and HLA in healthy donors. Study results and caveats: About 87% or about 30% of the time was how often most TCR beta V segments were productive, according to an earlier analysis.

Amplification used 60 Vbeta primers and 13 Jbeta primers. The protocol was immunoSEQ multiplex PCR, while the TCRdb copy is restricted to in-frame clones and leaves out a portion. The sample shows approximately 120,000 clones, about four fifths of them seen only once. Unmatched junction bases numbered 19, after V lost 7 bases and J lost 1 base. CDR3 length: 20 amino acids. Germline V CDR1 and CDR2: LNHNV, YYDKDF (reference sequence). Comment on this clone: Its antigen is not identified.

This chain joins TRBV15 and TRBJ2-1; 10 bases are a match to TRBD2. The source of this sequence is a man younger than 45 in good health and CMV-seronegative. Sequenced: PBMCs. DNA for the CDR3: TGTGCCACCATTGACCTTGGGGAAGGGGGGACTAGCGTGTCCTACAATGAGCAGTTCTTC. This codes for CATIDLGEGGTSVSYNEQFF.